This entry lists 19 T cell receptor beta chains sequenced from one sample in a study of cytomegalovirus exposure and HLA in healthy donors. Data came from immunoSEQ multiplex PCR; TCRdb stores just in-frame clones and leaves some out. The sample records fewer than 200,000 clones, about 90% being singletons. The specimen was PBMCs. The receptors stem from a woman between 18 and 29 years old in good health and CMV-seropositive.

V usage is TRBV7-8 and J usage is TRBJ2-1; 13 positions agree with TRBD2. CDR3 length: 14 amino acids. In germline, CDR1 is SGHVS, CDR2 FQNEAQ. Trimming removed 4 bases from V and 7 bases from J; junction bases left unmatched: 1. CDR3 sequence: CASSSTSGRNEQFF. The CDR3, as DNA: TGTGCCAGCAGCTCGACTAGCGGGAGGAATGAGCAGTTCTTC. Together with reference TRBV7-8 and TRBJ2-1, the CDR3 gives the full variable domain: GAGVSQSPRYKVAKRGQDVALRCDPISGHVSLFWYQQALGQGPEFLTYFQNEAQLDKSGLPSDRFFAERPEGSVSTLKIQRTQQEDSAVYLCASSSTSGRNEQFFGPGTRLTVL.

This clone was counted once. The chain recombines TRBV11-3 with TRBJ1-1; perhaps TRBD1 as D (5 bases). Germline CDR1 reads SGHNT; CDR2 reads YENEEA. This CDR3 is built from 15 residues. Trimming left V 2 bases short and J 1 base short, with 11 bases between. The CDR3 bases are TGTGCCAGCAGCTTATGTCCAGGGTGGAACACTGAAGCTTTCTTT. This translates into CASSLCPGWNTEAFF.

The chain is built from TRBV7-9 and TRBJ2-3; 7 nucleotides line up with TRBD2. Germline lookup yields CDR1 SEHNR and CDR2 FQNEAQ (reference sequence). This CDR3 has 15 amino acids. After removal of 5 bases from V and 4 bases from J, the junction contained 9 bases not matched to a gene. CDR3 in DNA: TGTGCCAGCAGCCCCCGGAGCGGGAATTCAGATACGCAGTATTTT. Encoded protein: CASSPRSGNSDTQYF.

This clone has just a few counts. The J gene is TRBJ2-7, the V gene TRBV28, with a tentative D call TRBD1 (6 bases). The V and J ends lost 5 bases and 0 bases respectively, with 11 bases between them. The CDR3 spans 14 residues. Germline CDR1 and CDR2: MDHEN and SYDVKM. The CDR3: CASSGDRNSYEQYF. Here the CDR3 DNA reads TGTGCCAGCAGTGGAGACAGGAACTCCTACGAGCAGTACTTC.

In this sample, this clone turned up once. Other nucleotide sequences from this sample produce the same CDR3. The chain links TRBV5-1 to TRBJ1-2; tentative D call: TRBD1 (5 bases). Per germline, CDR1 SGHRS and CDR2 YFSETQ. The V end lost 0 bases, the J end lost 2 bases, and 8 bases lay between the germline ends. The CDR3 extends over 14 amino acids. CDR3 nucleotide sequence: TGCGCCAGCAGCTTGGGACAGATCAACTATGGCTACACCTTC. Translating gives CASSLGQINYGYTF. The whole variable domain, remainder taken from reference TRBV5-1 and TRBJ1-2, is KAGVTQTPRYLIKTRGQQVTLSCSPISGHRSVSWYQQTPGQGLQFLFEYFSETQRNKGNFPGRFSGRQFSNSRSEMNVSTLELGDSALYLCASSLGQINYGYTFGSGTRLTVV.

This clone appeared a few times. This rearrangement joins TRBV6-5 to TRBJ1-2; no firm D call. The CDR3 runs to 13 residues. Deletions cut 8 bases from V and 4 bases from J, with 14 bases between. Germline CDR1 MNHEY, CDR2 SVGAGI. CDR3: CASHSASGYGYTF. The CDR3 DNA sequence: TGTGCCAGCCACAGTGCCTCCGGCTATGGCTACACCTTC.

This rearrangement joins TRBV5-1 to TRBJ2-3; maybe TRBD1 (6 bases). The CDR3 covers 15 residues. Deletions cut 10 bases from V and 5 bases from J, with 23 bases between. In germline, CDR1 is SGHRS, CDR2 YFSETQ. The CDR3 here is CAGAFTGTKEDTQYF. The CDR3 region has the DNA TGCGCCGGGGCATTCACCGGGACAAAAGAAGATACGCAGTATTTT.

V usage is TRBV6-6 and J usage is TRBJ2-7, with a possible D match to TRBD1 (7 bases). Trimming stripped 8 bases from V and 3 bases from J, with 14 bases between. The CDR3 runs to 13 residues. From germline, CDR1 is MNHNY and CDR2 SVGAGI (reference sequence). This CDR3 is CASLGGGHYEQYF. CDR3 DNA: TGTGCCAGCCTAGGAGGGGGCCACTACGAGCAGTACTTC.

The gene calls are TRBV27 and TRBJ2-3; 7 nucleotides match TRBD2. CDR3 length: 14 amino acids. Germline CDR1 MNHEY, CDR2 SMNVEV (reference sequence). The V segment lost 5 bases and the J segment 0 bases; nucleotides outside the gene matches: 2. The CDR3 sequence: CASSLAASTDTQYF. DNA for the CDR3: TGTGCCAGCAGTCTAGCGGCTAGCACAGATACGCAGTATTTT.

The J gene is TRBJ2-1, the V gene TRBV7-3; 14 bases fit TRBD2. CDR3 length: 20 amino acids. With 5 bases clipped from V and 5 bases from J, the junction kept 17 bases outside the gene matches. Germline V lookup: CDR1 SGHTA, CDR2 FQGTGA. The CDR3 protein is CASSPKGPRLAGGIDNEQFF. The DNA for the CDR3 is TGTGCCAGCAGCCCTAAAGGCCCCAGACTAGCGGGAGGGATCGACAATGAGCAGTTCTTC.

This chain joins TRBV21-1 and TRBJ1-2; the table's D call, TRBD1, has no DNA check behind it. TRBV21-1 is a pseudogene. CDR3 length equals 16 residues. CDR3 loop: CASSRGPYGRPGSYTF. The CDR3 nucleotides read TGTGCCAGCAGCAGGGGGCCCTATGGTCGGCCGGGGAGCTACACCTTC.

Comment on this clone: The germline gene is not matched at one end of the junction; a read error may be the cause. The V and J genes are TRBV7-2 and TRBJ1-3; unclear D gene. Looked up from germline, CDR1 is SGHTA and CDR2 is FQGNSA. CDR3 length equals 14 residues. The DNA of the CDR3 is TGTGCCAGCAGCTTAGCCTTAACCATGGCACGTGTGAATTTT. It yields the protein CASSLALTMARVNF.

As concerns this clone: A junction boundary mismatches the germline segment, possibly from a read error. V usage is TRBV30 and J usage is TRBJ2-3; D gene ambiguous. This CDR3 is 12 amino acids long. Germline CDR1 is GTSNPN and CDR2 is SVGIG (reference sequence). CDR3 in DNA: TGTGCCTGGAGTGTAAGCTCCCCTCATGCCGTTTTT. The encoded protein is CAWSVSSPHAVF.

Remarks on this clone: Germline and junction disagree at one end, which may indicate a read error. J is TRBJ2-3 and V is TRBV2; 11 nucleotides agree with TRBD2. Germline CDR1 reads SNHLY; CDR2 reads FYNNEI. The CDR3 has 12 residues. CDR3 DNA sequence: TGTGCCAGCAGTCGGACTAGCGGGCGTAGGGATTTT. This gives the protein CASSRTSGRRDF.

The chain uses TRBV7-8 and TRBJ2-1, with TRBD2 matching over 7 bases. The junction had 4 bases not matched to a gene; V was cut back by 1 base and J by 4 bases. The CDR3 loop spans 15 amino acids. In germline, CDR1 is SGHVS, CDR2 FQNEAQ. The CDR3 protein is CASSLVAGVYNEQFF. The CDR3 DNA follows: TGTGCCAGCAGCTTAGTTGCGGGGGTATACAATGAGCAGTTCTTC.

The chain carries TRBV7-9 and TRBJ1-2; 8 positions match TRBD1. Germline V gives CDR1 SEHNR, CDR2 FQNEAQ (reference sequence). CDR3 size: 13 residues. The V segment lost 2 bases and the J segment 7 bases; nucleotides outside the gene matches: 3. Here the CDR3 DNA reads TGTGCCAGCAGCTTACAGGGGGCGATTGGCTACACCTTC. Protein: CASSLQGAIGYTF.

This chain uses TRBV5-4 with TRBJ2-5; 7 nucleotides line up with TRBD2. CDR3 size: 13 residues. Germline CDR1 SGHNT, CDR2 YYREEE (reference sequence). Losses at the gene ends were 3 bases for V and 4 bases for J; bases not matched to a gene: 3. CDR3 protein: CASSSRESETQYF. The CDR3 DNA reads TGTGCCAGCAGCTCGCGGGAGTCAGAGACCCAGTACTTC.

The chain recombines TRBV4-3 with TRBJ2-5; 8 bases line up with TRBD2. The J segment lost 5 bases and the V segment lost 4 bases, leaving 6 bases of the junction unmatched. There are 14 residues in the CDR3. Germline V gene sequence: CDR1 LGHNA, CDR2 YSLEER. In DNA form, the CDR3 reads TGCGCCAGCAGCCGGACTAGCTGGCAGGAGACCCAGTACTTC. Encoded protein: CASSRTSWQETQYF.

The chain has TRBV4-2 and TRBJ2-2, with 10 bases aligning to TRBD2. The CDR3 loop spans 19 amino acids. V was pared by 3 bases and J by 7 bases, with 17 bases of the junction left unmatched. Germline CDR1 and CDR2: LGHNA and YNFKEQ. DNA of the CDR3: TGTGCCAGCAGCCAGCTCACTCACAGCGGGGGGGCCGTCAGCGGGGAGCTGTTTTTT. It encodes CASSQLTHSGGAVSGELFF.